The clone carrying this TCR beta chain was detected only once. The source of the sample is a study of pediatric ulcerative colitis. TCRdb keeps only in-frame clones here, not all; method: immunoSEQ multiplex PCR. The table has approximately 14,000 clones, around 89% seen once. Germline CDR1 LNHDA, CDR2 SQIVND (reference sequence). The CDR3 sequence is 15 residues long. V was shortened by 5 bases and J by 4 bases, with 18 bases between the two germline ends. This chain connects TRBV19 to TRBJ2-7, with a possible D match to TRBD1 (5 bases). The material sequenced was blood. The sequence was collected from a boy aged 5-17 years with moderate ulcerative colitis. CDR3 region: CASSVTRAVGYEQYF. As DNA, the CDR3 is TGTGCCAGTAGTGTAACCAGGGCGGTCGGTTACGAGCAGTACTTC.